This T cell receptor beta chain comes out of a study of CD8+ T cells in alopecia areata. Whole-study findings and limits: For lesional scalp, especially alopecia totalis/universalis, clonality was higher than in normal scalp. Whereas mice showed it more clearly, TCR sharing across patients was murkier, possibly because of HLA.

Germline CDR1 reads MNHEY; CDR2 reads SVGAGI. J was trimmed by 5 bases and V by 6 bases; bases with no gene match: 4. CDR3 length equals 13 residues. RNA, once extracted, was reverse transcribed into cDNA for use as the sequencing template. Clones were sequenced by immunoSEQ multiplex PCR, and TCRdb holds only the in-frame ones, with some missing. This table has some 14,000 clones, around three fifths appearing once. CD4+ cells underwent sorting into CD25+CD127- cells for about five patients. Peripheral blood samples and lesional scalp punch biopsies were obtained from alopecia areata patients. A note on this clone: The antigen remains unidentified.

The J gene is TRBJ1-1, the V gene TRBV6-5; TRBD1 matches 9 bases. Sequencing input: CD4+ Tregs sorted from blood. The TCR was taken from a human donor with alopecia areata. In DNA form, the CDR3 reads TGTGCCAGCAGGAACAGGGGGCGGACTGAAGCTTTCTTT. This codes for CASRNRGRTEAFF.